The subject of this entry is one TCR beta chain. Its antigen is unidentified. 60 Vbeta and 13 Jbeta primers were used in PCR. Using immunoSEQ multiplex PCR, the repertoire was profiled, and TCRdb retains in-frame clones only, with some absent. The data contain about 200,000 clones, about four fifths of them singletons. The record originates from a study of cytomegalovirus exposure and HLA in healthy donors. Regarding the study as a whole: Altogether, more than 150 TCR beta chains were recorded as cytomegalovirus-associated. Available immune exposure information was restricted to CMV serostatus only.

V was clipped by 5 bases and J by 3 bases; unmatched bases: 10. Germline loops: CDR1 SGHNT, CDR2 YYREEE (reference sequence). The CDR3 runs 16 residues. The material sequenced was PBMCs. This TCR was sampled from a woman aged 18-29 years in good health and CMV-seronegative. The chain carries TRBV5-4 and TRBJ2-7; TRBD2 matches at 11 bases. The CDR3 region is CASSGGTSGWRYEQYF. The CDR3, as DNA: TGTGCCAGCAGTGGGGGGACTAGCGGCTGGCGCTACGAGCAGTACTTC.